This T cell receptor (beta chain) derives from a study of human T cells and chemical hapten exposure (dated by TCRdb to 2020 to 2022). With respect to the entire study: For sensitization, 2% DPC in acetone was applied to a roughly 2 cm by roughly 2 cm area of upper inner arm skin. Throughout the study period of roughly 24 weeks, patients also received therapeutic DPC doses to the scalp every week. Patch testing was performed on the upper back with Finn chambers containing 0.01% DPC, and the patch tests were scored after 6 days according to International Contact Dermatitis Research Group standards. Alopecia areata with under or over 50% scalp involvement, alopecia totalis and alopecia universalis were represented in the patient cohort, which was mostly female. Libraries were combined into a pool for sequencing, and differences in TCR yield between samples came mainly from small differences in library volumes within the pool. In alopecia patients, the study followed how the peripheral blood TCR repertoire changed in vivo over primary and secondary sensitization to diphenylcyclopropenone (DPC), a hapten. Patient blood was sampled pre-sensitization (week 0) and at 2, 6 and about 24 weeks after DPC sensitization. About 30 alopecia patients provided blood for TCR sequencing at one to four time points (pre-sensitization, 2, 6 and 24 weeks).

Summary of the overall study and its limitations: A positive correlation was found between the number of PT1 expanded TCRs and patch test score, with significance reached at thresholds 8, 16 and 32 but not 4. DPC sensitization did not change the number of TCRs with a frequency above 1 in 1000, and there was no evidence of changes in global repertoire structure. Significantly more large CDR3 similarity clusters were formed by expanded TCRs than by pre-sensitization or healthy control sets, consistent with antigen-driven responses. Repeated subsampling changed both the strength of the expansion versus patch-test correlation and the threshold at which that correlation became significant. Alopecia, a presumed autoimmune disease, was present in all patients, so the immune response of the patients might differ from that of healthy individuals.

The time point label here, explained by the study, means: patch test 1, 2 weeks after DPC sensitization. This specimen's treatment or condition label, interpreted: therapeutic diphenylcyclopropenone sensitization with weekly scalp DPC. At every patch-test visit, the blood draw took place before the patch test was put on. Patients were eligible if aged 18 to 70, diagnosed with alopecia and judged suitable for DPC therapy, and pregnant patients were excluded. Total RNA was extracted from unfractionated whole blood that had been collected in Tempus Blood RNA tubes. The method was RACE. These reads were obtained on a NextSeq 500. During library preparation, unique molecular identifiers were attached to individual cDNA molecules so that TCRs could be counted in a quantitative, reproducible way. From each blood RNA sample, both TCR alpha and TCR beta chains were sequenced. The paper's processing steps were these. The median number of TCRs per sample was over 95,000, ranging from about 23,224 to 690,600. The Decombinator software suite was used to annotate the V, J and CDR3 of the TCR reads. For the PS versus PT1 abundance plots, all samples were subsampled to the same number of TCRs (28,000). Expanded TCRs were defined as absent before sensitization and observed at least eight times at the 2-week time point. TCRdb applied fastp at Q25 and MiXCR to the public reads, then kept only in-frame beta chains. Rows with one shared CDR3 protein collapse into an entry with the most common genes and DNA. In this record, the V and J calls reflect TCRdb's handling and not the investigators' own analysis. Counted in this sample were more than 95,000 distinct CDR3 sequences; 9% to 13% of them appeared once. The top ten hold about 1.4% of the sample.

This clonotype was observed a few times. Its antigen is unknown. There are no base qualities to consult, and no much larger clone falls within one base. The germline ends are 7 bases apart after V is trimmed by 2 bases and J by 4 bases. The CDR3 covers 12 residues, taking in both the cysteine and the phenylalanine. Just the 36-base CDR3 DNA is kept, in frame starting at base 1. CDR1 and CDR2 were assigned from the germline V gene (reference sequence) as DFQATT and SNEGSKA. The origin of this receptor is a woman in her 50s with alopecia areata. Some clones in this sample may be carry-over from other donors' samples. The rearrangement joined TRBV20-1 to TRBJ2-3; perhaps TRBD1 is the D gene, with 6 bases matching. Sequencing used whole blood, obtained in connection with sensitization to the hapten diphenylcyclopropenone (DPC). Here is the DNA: TGCAGTGCTAGATCAGGGGCAGATACGCAGTATTTT. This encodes CSARSGADTQYF.